This T cell receptor beta chain was captured by sequencing in a study of T-cell reconstitution after alpha-beta-depleted transplantation in children. The V gene's germline CDR1 is SGHRS and CDR2 YFSETQ. The CDR3 is 15 amino acids. The V end was cut by 2 bases, the J end by 0 bases, with 8 bases between. The TCRbeta library incorporated unique molecular identifiers. TCRdb recomputed calls from the PCR reads with MiXCR, one row per CDR3 protein. The sample carries almost 400,000 distinct CDR3 sequences, about a fifth recorded once. This clonotype has just a few counts. This clonotype was obtained from a human donor who donated a stem cell graft to a child with acute myeloid leukemia. The V gene is TRBV5-1, the J gene TRBJ2-2; D is perhaps TRBD1 (6 bases). The material was PBMCs from the stem cell graft donor, obtained from the stem cell graft. The CDR3 coding sequence is TGCGCCAGCAGCTTTGACAGGACGAACACCGGGGAGCTGTTTTTT. It is translated as CASSFDRTNTGELFF.